These 19 T cell receptor beta chains were sequenced from one sample in a study of blood T cells in healthy people across ages. A sample-barcoded 5' primer and a J-beta primer mix were used in a second PCR of roughly 7 to 12 cycles. One entry per CDR3 protein, called by TCRdb with MiXCR from the 5' RACE reads. This table has some 1.4 million distinct CDR3 sequences, 42% appearing once. Sequenced: blood. The receptors were sampled from a woman younger than 35 in good health.

Comment on this clonotype: One junction end does not reproduce the germline sequence, and a read error may be involved. The chain has TRBV29-1 and TRBJ1-2; 10 nucleotides line up with TRBD1. In germline, CDR1 is SQVTM, CDR2 ANQGSEA. The CDR3 sequence is 16 residues long. The DNA for the CDR3 is TGCAGAGTTGTGGAGACAGGGGGCTCACCTAACTATGGCTACACCTTC. Translated: CRVVETGGSPNYGYTF.

J is TRBJ2-1 and V is TRBV6-1; 8 bases fit TRBD1. Germline V gene sequence: CDR1 MNHNS, CDR2 SASEGT. The trim removed 3 bases at V and 6 bases at J, leaving 7 bases unmatched. This CDR3 contains 15 residues. CDR3 nucleotides: TGTGCCAGCAGTGAGCCCCGGGACAGGACCAATGAGCAGTTCTTC. Protein product: CASSEPRDRTNEQFF.

The CDR3 coding sequence is TGCAGCGTTACGGCCGACTCGAGCTCTGGAAACACCATATATTTT. Translating it yields CSVTADSSSGNTIYF. The chain combines TRBV29-1 with TRBJ1-3; no clear D. The germline V gene has CDR1 SQVTM and CDR2 ANQGSEA. V lost 5 bases, J lost 0 bases, and 14 bases lay in between. The CDR3 spans 15 residues.

The genes are TRBV10-3 and TRBJ1-1; TRBD1 might be the D (6 bases). V was shortened by 6 bases and J by 4 bases, with 36 bases between the two germline ends. The CDR3 sequence is 21 residues long. Germline values: CDR1 ENHRY, CDR2 SYGVKD. CDR3 nucleotide sequence: TGTGCCATCAGCCAACCCCGAAGGCTGACAGGTGGGGGCTTTGTGGGCACTGAAGCTTTCTTT. The encoded protein is CAISQPRRLTGGGFVGTEAFF.

This clonotype was recorded only once. The V gene is TRBV3-1, the J gene TRBJ2-3; 9 bases fit TRBD2. The CDR3 has 17 amino acids. Germline trimming cut 1 base from V and 5 bases from J; bases unmatched to any gene: 10. Germline assignment: CDR1 LGHDT and CDR2 YNNKEL (reference sequence). The CDR3 loop reads CASSQVVPSGVGDTQYF. CDR3 bases: TGTGCCAGCAGCCAAGTCGTGCCTAGCGGGGTGGGAGATACGCAGTATTTT.

This clonotype was picked up a small number of times. The rearrangement uses TRBV6-5 and TRBJ2-5, with a possible D match to TRBD2 (5 bases). With 0 bases removed from V and 2 bases from J, the gap between germline ends came to 13 bases. This CDR3 spans 16 amino acids. Germline V gene lookup returns CDR1 MNHEY and CDR2 SVGAGI. This chain's CDR3 is CASSYSGRVPQETQYF. The CDR3 DNA reads TGTGCCAGCAGTTACTCTGGGCGGGTTCCTCAAGAGACCCAGTACTTC.

A few counts support this clonotype. The rearrangement uses TRBV29-1 and TRBJ1-2, with D hard to call. Germline assignment: CDR1 SQVTM and CDR2 ANQGSEA. The CDR3 length is 11 residues. V was clipped by 3 bases and J by 2 bases, with 4 bases between them. This chain's CDR3 is CSVDGNYGYTF. The CDR3 coding sequence is TGCAGCGTTGACGGGAACTATGGCTACACCTTC.

The chain joins TRBV30 to TRBJ1-2, with TRBD1 matching 7 bases. Per the germline V gene, CDR1 is GTSNPN and CDR2 is SVGIG (reference sequence). This CDR3 region has 15 residues. Unmatched junction bases numbered 10, after V lost 2 bases and J lost 4 bases. CDR3 coding DNA: TGTGCCTGGAGTCACTTCGACAGGGCGGTCTATGGCTACACCTTC. It translates to CAWSHFDRAVYGYTF.

The chain combines TRBV12-3 or TRBV12-4 with TRBJ2-7; the D gene is possibly TRBD2 (5 bases). This CDR3 spans 12 amino acids. Deletions cut 6 bases from V and 3 bases from J, with 9 bases between. CDR3 amino acids: CASRIGVYEQYF. The CDR3, as DNA: TGTGCCAGCAGGATCGGGGTCTACGAGCAGTACTTC.

This clonotype was counted only a few times. The chain combines TRBV20-1 with TRBJ1-2; TRBD1 is a possible D gene (6 bases). Looked up from germline, CDR1 is DFQATT and CDR2 is SNEGSKA (reference sequence). The CDR3 consists of 13 residues. V was shortened by 6 bases and J by 2 bases, with 13 bases between the two germline ends. CDR3 loop: CSASNRENYGYTF. The DNA of the CDR3 is TGCAGTGCCTCAAACAGGGAAAACTATGGCTACACCTTC.

The CDR3 region is CASSPKGVRLAGGQETQYF. CDR3 DNA sequence: TGTGCCAGCAGTCCCAAGGGGGTCCGGCTAGCGGGGGGTCAAGAGACCCAGTACTTC. This chain links TRBV27 with TRBJ2-5; 11 bases align to TRBD2. Germline V gene lookup returns CDR1 MNHEY and CDR2 SMNVEV (reference sequence). J gave up 2 bases and V 5 bases, and 16 bases lay outside the gene matches. The CDR3 extends over 19 amino acids.

The V gene is TRBV11-2, the J gene TRBJ2-3; 14 bases are shared with TRBD2. The CDR3 consists of 19 residues. The ends lost 2 bases at V and 5 bases at J; junction bases unmatched: 12. Germline V gene lookup returns CDR1 SGHAT and CDR2 FQNNGV. The CDR3 region has the DNA TGTGCCAGCAGCTTACTACCTTCGACTAGCGGGGGGGCCAGAGATACGCAGTATTTT. This encodes CASSLLPSTSGGARDTQYF.

The genes are TRBV4-1 and TRBJ1-5, with D uncertain. V lost 0 bases, J lost 5 bases, and 14 bases lay in between. Per germline, CDR1 MGHRA and CDR2 YSYEKL. The CDR3 has 16 residues. Here the CDR3 reads CASSQDLASGDQPQHF. CDR3 DNA: TGCGCCAGCAGCCAAGATCTGGCCTCTGGGGATCAGCCCCAGCATTTT.

This clonotype occurred a few times. The chain carries TRBV20-1 and TRBJ1-2; TRBD1 agrees at 9 bases. Trimming removed 6 bases from V and 4 bases from J; junction bases left unmatched: 9. This CDR3 is built from 14 residues. Germline lookup yields CDR1 DFQATT and CDR2 SNEGSKA (reference sequence). The CDR3 region has the DNA TGCAGTGCGCAAGGCGGGACAGGGACCTATGGCTACACCTTC. Amino acid sequence: CSAQGGTGTYGYTF.

CDR3 sequence reads: CASSDPGQGANEQFF. As DNA, the CDR3 is TGTGCCAGCAGTGATCCGGGACAGGGGGCCAATGAGCAGTTCTTC. The chain recombines TRBV6-1 with TRBJ2-1, with 12 bases lining up with TRBD1. The V gene's germline CDR1 is MNHNS and CDR2 SASEGT. Germline trimming cut 3 bases from V and 6 bases from J; bases unmatched to any gene: 3. The CDR3 runs 15 residues.

This chain connects TRBV20-1 to TRBJ2-3; possible D gene TRBD2, 7 bases. CDR3 size: 15 residues. CDR1 DFQATT and CDR2 SNEGSKA come from the germline V gene (reference sequence). The germline V and J ends were trimmed by 0 bases and 5 bases, with 15 bases remaining between them. The CDR3: CSARDPGGAVDTQYF. The CDR3 region has the DNA TGCAGTGCTAGAGATCCTGGGGGGGCCGTAGATACGCAGTATTTT.

J is TRBJ2-5 and V is TRBV29-1; 7 positions match TRBD1. CDR1 and CDR2 from the germline V gene are SQVTM and ANQGSEA. This CDR3 has 14 residues. V was pared by 8 bases and J by 1 base, with 10 bases of the junction left unmatched. This CDR3 reads CSLRQGSSQETQYF. CDR3 sequence (DNA): TGCAGCTTACGACAGGGATCGTCCCAAGAGACCCAGTACTTC. Complete variable domain (other parts from reference TRBV29-1 and TRBJ2-5): SAVISQKPSRDICQRGTSLTIQCQVDSQVTMMFWYRQQPGQSLTLIATANQGSEATYESGFVIDKFPISRPNLTFSTLTVSNMSPEDSSIYLCSLRQGSSQETQYFGPGTRLLVL.

A few counts support this clonotype. The V gene is TRBV20-1, the J gene TRBJ2-5; TRBD2 might be the D (5 bases). CDR3 length: 14 residues. Germline V gene sequence: CDR1 DFQATT, CDR2 SNEGSKA (reference sequence). With 0 bases removed from V and 2 bases from J, the gap between germline ends came to 10 bases. The CDR3 loop reads CSARDGVPQETQYF. The CDR3 coding sequence is TGCAGTGCTAGAGACGGGGTACCACAAGAGACCCAGTACTTC.

This clonotype was observed a handful of times. V is TRBV11-2 and J is TRBJ1-1; 8 bases are a match to TRBD1. The CDR3 runs 16 residues. CDR1 and CDR2 (germline): SGHAT, FQNNGV. V dropped 5 bases and J dropped 1; count of bases not matched to a gene: 9. CDR3: CASSKLPGTGNTEAFF. The CDR3 bases are TGTGCCAGCAGCAAACTCCCCGGGACAGGGAACACTGAAGCTTTCTTT.